This TCR beta chain emerged from a study of cytotoxic CD8 clonotypes in ibrutinib-treated CLL. Study-wide context: An average of about 260,000 productive templates and approximately 90,000 productive rearrangements was obtained per sample. Study-level results: Shared public clonotypes were rare, and on treatment they either got smaller or stayed the same.

On this clone: Its antigen is unknown.

Method: immunoSEQ multiplex PCR; TCRdb's copy keeps in-frame clones and lacks some. The sample carries approximately 100,000 clones, 70% to 85% recorded once. The CDR3 sequence is 15 residues long. Germline CDR1 and CDR2: MNHNS and SASEGT. J lost 3 bases, V lost 0 bases, and 3 bases had no gene match. Cryopreserved PBMCs were the source of 1.5 to 2.5 micrograms of genomic DNA, which went to TCR beta libraries. The TCR comes from a human donor with chronic lymphocytic leukemia. The specimen was PBMCs, collected after 12 months of ibrutinib treatment. The chain has TRBV6-1 and TRBJ2-7; TRBD2 aligns across 9 bases. CDR3 nucleotide sequence: TGTGCCAGCAGTGAAGCCGGGCGGGGGGGCTACGAGCAGTACTTC. This translates into CASSEAGRGGYEQYF.